This TCR beta chain originates from a study of T cell repertoires in cytomegalovirus infection. Turning to the study itself: As its CMV epitopes, the study selected recently identified HLA-C-restricted and well-studied HLA-B-restricted targets. Public TCR beta signatures indicated both CMV infection and matching HLA type. Findings and caveats of the study: What dominated the ex vivo response were HLA-C-restricted CMV-specific TCR beta clonotypes. Summed frequency of shared TCR beta families picked out CMV carriers who also had the relevant HLA.

Germline V gene data show CDR1 as LGHNT and CDR2 as FRNRAP. With 5 bases removed from V and 3 bases from J, the gap between germline ends came to 12 bases. The CDR3 is 14 amino acids. About this clonotype itself: Its antigen is unidentified.

TCRdb fed the reads into MiXCR, producing one record per CDR3 protein. The top ten hold 13% of the sample, which has some 940,000 distinct CDR3 sequences, 31% seen once. The receptor's source is a human donor in good health (CMV status not recorded). Some clones in this sample may be carry-over from other donors' samples. The chain joins TRBV12-5 to TRBJ2-3, with D maybe TRBD1 (7 bases). The sequenced sample was cultured CD8+ T cells from PBMCs, obtained from culture after CMV antigen stimulation. This chain's CDR3 is CASGVSGGTDTQYF. CDR3 DNA: TGTGCTAGTGGTGTTTCAGGGGGGACAGATACGCAGTATTTT.